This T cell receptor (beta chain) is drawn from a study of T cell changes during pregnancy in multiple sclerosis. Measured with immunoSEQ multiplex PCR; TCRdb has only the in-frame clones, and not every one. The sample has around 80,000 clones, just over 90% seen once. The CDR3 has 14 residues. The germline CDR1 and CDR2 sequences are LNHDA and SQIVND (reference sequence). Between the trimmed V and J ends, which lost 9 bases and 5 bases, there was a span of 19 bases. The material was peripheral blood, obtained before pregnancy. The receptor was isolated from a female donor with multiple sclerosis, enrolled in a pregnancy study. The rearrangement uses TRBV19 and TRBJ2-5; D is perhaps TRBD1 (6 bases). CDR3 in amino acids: CASQGKAQGETQYF. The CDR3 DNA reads TGTGCCAGCCAGGGGAAGGCGCAAGGGGAGACCCAGTACTTC. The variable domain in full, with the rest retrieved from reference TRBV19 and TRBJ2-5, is DGGITQSPKYLFRKEGQNVTLSCEQNLNHDAMYWYRQDPGQGLRLIYYSQIVNDFQKGDIAEGYSVSREKKESFPLTVTSAQKNPTAFYLCASQGKAQGETQYFGPGTRLLVL.